The next 14 T cell receptor beta chains were all read from a single sample in a study of T cells after yellow fever vaccination. Using its own MiXCR run on the 5' RACE reads, TCRdb lists one record per CDR3 protein. Here the sample spans around 350,000 distinct CDR3 sequences, about 6% being singletons. Here the sequenced sample was PBMCs, taken 5 days after the yellow fever booster vaccination. All receptors come from a young man who received the YFV17D yellow fever vaccine.

V is TRBV10-3 and J is TRBJ2-7; D is undetermined. V dropped 4 bases and J dropped 4 bases, with 8 bases sitting between them. The germline CDR1 and CDR2 sequences are ENHRY and SYGVKD. This CDR3 is built from 12 residues. The chain's CDR3 is CAISGGIYEQYF. CDR3 coding DNA: TGTGCCATCAGTGGAGGAATTTACGAGCAGTACTTC.

A few counts support this clonotype. The chain is built from TRBV9 and TRBJ2-7; weak D call: TRBD1 (6 bases). The CDR3 is 15 amino acids. V lost 2 bases to trimming and J lost 3 bases, with 15 bases between them. Germline lookup yields CDR1 SGDLS and CDR2 YYNGEE. CDR3 DNA sequence: TGTGCCAGCAGCGTTTCCGAGACAGGATTCTACGAGCAGTACTTC. Translation gives CASSVSETGFYEQYF.

The J gene is TRBJ1-6, the V gene TRBV27; D remains unclear. The V end was cut by 8 bases, the J end by 3 bases, with 5 bases between. The CDR3 has 12 amino acids. CDR1 MNHEY and CDR2 SMNVEV come from the germline V gene (reference sequence). The CDR3 DNA reads as TGTGCCAGCGGGATCTATAATTCACCCCTCCACTTT. It is translated as CASGIYNSPLHF.

This sequence joins TRBV20-1 and TRBJ2-4; TRBD1 aligns across 11 bases. V lost 6 bases to trimming and J lost 10 bases; unmatched junction nucleotides: 5. The germline gives CDR1 DFQATT, CDR2 SNEGSKA (reference sequence). This CDR3 is built from 12 residues. CDR3 loop: CSALGTGGIQYF. The CDR3 nucleotides are TGCAGTGCGCTAGGGACAGGGGGGATTCAGTACTTC.

The J gene is TRBJ1-3, the V gene TRBV6-1; D call uncertain. Per the germline V gene, CDR1 is MNHNS and CDR2 is SASEGT. CDR3 length: 14 residues. The V and J ends lost 4 bases and 0 bases respectively, with 7 bases between them. CDR3 in DNA: TGTGCCAGCAGTGGCACGATCTCTGGAAACACCATATATTTT. This gives the protein CASSGTISGNTIYF.

This clonotype showed up just a few times. The chain links TRBV6-1 to TRBJ2-4; D not resolved. Between the trimmed V and J ends, which lost 2 bases and 1 base, there was a span of 3 bases. CDR1 is MNHNS and CDR2 is SASEGT in the germline V gene. The CDR3 is made up of 13 amino acids. CDR3 protein: CASSEFAKNIQYF. The CDR3 DNA reads TGTGCCAGCAGTGAATTTGCCAAAAACATTCAGTACTTC.

The table lists this clonotype with a few counts. This chain connects TRBV27 to TRBJ2-2; no clear D. The CDR3 spans 14 residues. The V end was cut by 7 bases, the J end by 1 base, with 10 bases between. In germline, CDR1 is MNHEY, CDR2 SMNVEV (reference sequence). The CDR3, as DNA: TGTGCCAGCAAAAGGGTTCAGAACACCGGGGAGCTGTTTTTT. Translated, it gives CASKRVQNTGELFF.

The table lists this clonotype with many counts. The V call is TRBV7-2, the J call TRBJ2-7; perhaps D is TRBD1 or TRBD2 (6 bases each). The germline gives CDR1 SGHTA, CDR2 FQGNSA. The CDR3 contains 14 residues. Between the trimmed V and J ends, which lost 2 bases and 2 bases, there was a span of 10 bases. CDR3 protein: CASSLSRGPYEQYF. DNA for the CDR3: TGTGCCAGCAGCTTAAGCCGGGGGCCCTACGAGCAGTACTTC.

This clonotype appeared a few times. This chain joins TRBV20-1 and TRBJ2-1, with D perhaps TRBD1 or TRBD2 (5 bases each). The CDR3 contains 16 residues. Trimming cost V 0 bases and J 8 bases, with 20 bases left between them. Germline CDR1 is DFQATT and CDR2 is SNEGSKA (reference sequence). The CDR3 spells CSARDLKGTPVDEQFF. In DNA, the CDR3 is TGCAGTGCTAGAGACCTAAAAGGGACCCCCGTGGATGAGCAGTTCTTC.

The rearrangement uses TRBV4-1 and TRBJ2-3, with a tentative D call TRBD2 (6 bases). Per germline, CDR1 MGHRA and CDR2 YSYEKL. V gave up 2 bases and J gave up 0 bases, with 18 bases separating them. The CDR3 covers 18 residues. The CDR3 is CASSQPDWIAASTDTQYF. The CDR3 nucleotides read TGCGCCAGCAGCCAACCCGACTGGATAGCGGCTAGCACAGATACGCAGTATTTT.

This clonotype was recorded a few times. The J gene is TRBJ2-2, the V gene TRBV7-2, with TRBD2 matching over 7 bases. This CDR3 contains 15 residues. With 3 bases clipped from V and 2 bases from J, the junction kept 3 bases outside the gene matches. Germline CDR1 SGHTA, CDR2 FQGNSA. The CDR3 region has the DNA TGTGCCAGCAGCTTCCTAGCGGCAAACACCGGGGAGCTGTTTTTT. Translating it yields CASSFLAANTGELFF.

The table lists this clonotype with a few counts. The genes are TRBV20-1 and TRBJ2-5; possible D gene TRBD2, 5 bases. The CDR3 is made up of 16 amino acids. The V gene lost 0 bases and the J gene lost 2 bases, with 16 bases spanning the gap. Germline CDR1 and CDR2: DFQATT and SNEGSKA (reference sequence). CDR3 in DNA: TGCAGTGCTAGAGATAGGTTACTAGGTAATCAAGAGACCCAGTACTTC. Translating gives CSARDRLLGNQETQYF.

The sample holds a few counts of this clonotype. The chain carries TRBV2 and TRBJ2-5; weak D call: TRBD2 (5 bases). Germline CDR1 and CDR2: SNHLY and FYNNEI. The germline V and J ends were trimmed by 2 bases and 3 bases, with 10 bases remaining between them. The CDR3 contains 14 residues. CDR3 DNA: TGTGCCAGCAGTGAAATTCGGGGAGAAGAGACCCAGTACTTC. Encoded protein: CASSEIRGEETQYF.

Ten or more counts support this clonotype. The V call is TRBV18, the J call TRBJ2-1; D perhaps matches TRBD2 (5 bases). The length of the CDR3 is 12 residues. V lost 1 base, J lost 14 bases, and 12 bases lay in between. Germline V CDR1 and CDR2: KGHSH, LQKENI. CDR3 sequence (DNA): TGTGCCAGCTCACCACTTAGTGGGAGCGAGTTCTTC. This codes for CASSPLSGSEFF. The whole variable domain, filled in from reference TRBV18 and TRBJ2-1, reads NAGVMQNPRHLVRRRGQEARLRCSPMKGHSHVYWYRQLPEEGLKFMVYLQKENIIDESGMPKERFSAEFPKEGPSILRIQQVVRGDSAAYFCASSPLSGSEFFGPGTRLTVL.